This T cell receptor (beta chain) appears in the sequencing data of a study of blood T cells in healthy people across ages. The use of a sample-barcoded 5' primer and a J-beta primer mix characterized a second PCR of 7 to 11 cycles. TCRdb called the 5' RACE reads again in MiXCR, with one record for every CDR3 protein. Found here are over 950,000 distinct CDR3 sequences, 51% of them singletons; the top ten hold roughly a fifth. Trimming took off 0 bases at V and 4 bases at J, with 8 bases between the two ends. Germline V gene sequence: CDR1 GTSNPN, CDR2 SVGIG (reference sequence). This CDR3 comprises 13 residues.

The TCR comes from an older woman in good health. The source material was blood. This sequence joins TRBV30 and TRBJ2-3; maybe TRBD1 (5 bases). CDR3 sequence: CAWSVAGSDTQYF. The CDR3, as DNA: TGTGCCTGGAGTGTCGCAGGGTCAGATACGCAGTATTTT.